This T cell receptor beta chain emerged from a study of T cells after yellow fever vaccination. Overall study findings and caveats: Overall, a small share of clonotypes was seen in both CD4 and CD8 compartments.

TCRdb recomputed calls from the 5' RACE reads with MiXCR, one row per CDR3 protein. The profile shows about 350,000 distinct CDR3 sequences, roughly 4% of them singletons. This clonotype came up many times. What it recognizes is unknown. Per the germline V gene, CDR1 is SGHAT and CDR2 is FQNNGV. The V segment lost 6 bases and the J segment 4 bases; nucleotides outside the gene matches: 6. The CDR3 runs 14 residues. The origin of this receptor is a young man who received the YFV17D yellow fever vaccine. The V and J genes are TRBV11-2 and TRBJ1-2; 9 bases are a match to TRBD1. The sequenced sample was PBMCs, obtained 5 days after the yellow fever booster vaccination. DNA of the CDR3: TGTGCCAGCAGGAATACAGGGGGCGGCTATGGCTACACCTTC. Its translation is CASRNTGGGYGYTF.